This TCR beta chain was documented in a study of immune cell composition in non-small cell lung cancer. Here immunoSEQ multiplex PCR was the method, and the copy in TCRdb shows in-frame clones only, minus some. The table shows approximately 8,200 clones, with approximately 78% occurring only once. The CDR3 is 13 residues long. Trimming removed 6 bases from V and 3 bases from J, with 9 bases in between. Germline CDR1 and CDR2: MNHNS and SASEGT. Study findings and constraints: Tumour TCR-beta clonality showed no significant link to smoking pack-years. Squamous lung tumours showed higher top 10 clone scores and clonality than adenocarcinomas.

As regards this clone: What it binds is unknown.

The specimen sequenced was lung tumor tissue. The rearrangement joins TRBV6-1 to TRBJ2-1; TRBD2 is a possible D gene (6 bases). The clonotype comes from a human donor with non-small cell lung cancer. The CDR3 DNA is TGTGCCAGCAGCGCGGGGAGCTACAATGAGCAGTTCTTC. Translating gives CASSAGSYNEQFF.